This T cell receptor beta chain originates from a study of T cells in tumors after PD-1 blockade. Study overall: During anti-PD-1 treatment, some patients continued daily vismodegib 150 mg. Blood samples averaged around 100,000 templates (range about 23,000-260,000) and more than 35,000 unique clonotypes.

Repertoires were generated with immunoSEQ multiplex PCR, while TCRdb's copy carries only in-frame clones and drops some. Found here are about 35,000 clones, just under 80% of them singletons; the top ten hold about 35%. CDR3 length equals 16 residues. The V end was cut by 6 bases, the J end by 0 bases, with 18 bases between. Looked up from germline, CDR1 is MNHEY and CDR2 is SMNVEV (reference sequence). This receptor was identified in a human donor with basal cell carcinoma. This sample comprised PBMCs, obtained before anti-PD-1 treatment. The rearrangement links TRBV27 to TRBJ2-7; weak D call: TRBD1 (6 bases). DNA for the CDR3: TGTGCCAGCAGCTCCCCCGGACAGAAAAACTCCTACGAGCAGTACTTC. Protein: CASSSPGQKNSYEQYF.